This T cell receptor beta chain was recorded in a study of CD8 T cells in Susac syndrome (dated by TCRdb to between 2019 and 2020). As for the study more broadly: Whether CD8+ T cell activation and differentiation in Susac syndrome was antigen driven was tested using repertoire sequencing. The study compared CD8+ T cell repertoire clonality among 12 healthy donors, about 14 Susac syndrome patients and approximately 16 multiple sclerosis patients.

With regard to this clonotype: It has no known antigen specificity. Per-base qualities were not stored, and no clone one base away is much larger.

Overall results and qualifications from the work: The TCR sequencing and HLA analysis was acknowledged to have included a relatively small number of individuals.

Peripheral blood CD8+ and CD4+ T cells from healthy donors, Susac syndrome patients and multiple sclerosis patients were profiled using high-throughput TCR beta sequencing. The multiple sclerosis controls were treatment-naive patients who had stable or active relapsing-remitting disease and met the revised McDonald criteria. CD8+ TEMRA cells were enriched by FACS, while bulk CD8+ and CD4+ T cells were purified by magnetic negative isolation. Blood was drawn into EDTA tubes, processed within 24 hours, and PBMCs were isolated by density gradient centrifugation. PBMCs intended for TCR sequencing were cryopreserved in liquid nitrogen and were subsequently thawed in a 37 degrees C water bath. The sorted or isolated CD4+, CD8+ and CD8+ TEMRA cells reached a purity of at least 90%. RNA was extracted using the RNeasy kit, and roughly 0.5 to 1 ug of the RNA was reverse transcribed with random hexamers. The immunoSEQ multiplex PCR assay, which covers 54 Vbeta and 13 Jbeta segments, was used to amplify TCR beta CDR3 regions. To correct PCR amplification bias, a synthetic template baseline was used for both primer optimization and computational correction. Turning to the authors' computational methods: Reads were annotated to V, D and J genes per IMGT and analyzed with immunoSEQ Analyzer, keeping only productive sequences. Clonality was calculated as one minus the Shannon entropy normalized by log2 of the number of productive unique sequences. For each patient and control, public and private clones were evaluated within the 100 most prevalent clones. Clones were defined as Susac-specific when absent from the healthy and MS cohorts, from 1,000 to 1,100 published viral clones and from other ImmuneACCESS disease sequences. The raw public reads went through TCRdb reprocessing: fastp at Q25, MiXCR clone calling, in-frame beta chains kept. All rows with the same CDR3 protein become a single entry with the most common DNA and genes. These V and J calls derive from TCRdb rather than the authors' analysis. The sample contains around 270,000 distinct CDR3 sequences, 70% to 90% of them found a single time. Approximately 0.18% of the sample goes to the ten largest clones.

This receptor was obtained from a human donor with multiple sclerosis. Specimen: CD8+ T cells from PBMCs.

For the CDR3, the sequence is CASSSPGQGIFRGTDTQYF. The bases are TGTGCCAGCAGCTCACCGGGACAGGGGATATTTCGCGGCACAGATACGCAGTATTTT. The V gene is TRBV28 and the J gene is TRBJ2-3; 10 nucleotides in the junction match TRBD1. V is cut back by 6 bases and J by 1 base, with 16 bases in the junction unmatched. CDR1 and CDR2 (MDHEN, SYDVKM) derive from the germline V gene. Reading from cysteine to phenylalanine, the CDR3 counts 19 amino acids. The entry retains the CDR3 DNA only, 57 bases that are in frame from base 1.